This T cell receptor beta chain is from a study of cytomegalovirus exposure and HLA in healthy donors. General study points: As confirmed in vitro, three CMV-associated chains were specific for CMV antigens. A link between a missense DCLRE1C variant and TCR beta V- and J-gene trimming emerged from a later analysis.

V was pared by 6 bases and J by 0 bases, with 2 bases of the junction left unmatched. The CDR3 covers 14 residues. Per germline, CDR1 KGHSH and CDR2 LQKENI. The PCR employed 60 Vbeta primers together with 13 Jbeta primers. TCRdb's table, derived via immunoSEQ multiplex PCR, lists solely in-frame clones and lacks some. The sample carries roughly 200,000 clones, roughly 91% recorded once. On this clone itself: Its antigen is not identified. The same CDR3 can be traced to other DNA sequences in this sample.

Healthy bone marrow donors formed the donor group. Sequences were obtained from PBMCs. This rearrangement joins TRBV18 to TRBJ2-1; the match to TRBD2 covers 7 bases. The source of this sequence is a woman aged 18-30 years in good health and CMV-seronegative. The CDR3 sequence: CASSGGSSYNEQFF. The CDR3 DNA reads as TGTGCCAGCTCGGGCGGGAGCTCCTACAATGAGCAGTTCTTC.